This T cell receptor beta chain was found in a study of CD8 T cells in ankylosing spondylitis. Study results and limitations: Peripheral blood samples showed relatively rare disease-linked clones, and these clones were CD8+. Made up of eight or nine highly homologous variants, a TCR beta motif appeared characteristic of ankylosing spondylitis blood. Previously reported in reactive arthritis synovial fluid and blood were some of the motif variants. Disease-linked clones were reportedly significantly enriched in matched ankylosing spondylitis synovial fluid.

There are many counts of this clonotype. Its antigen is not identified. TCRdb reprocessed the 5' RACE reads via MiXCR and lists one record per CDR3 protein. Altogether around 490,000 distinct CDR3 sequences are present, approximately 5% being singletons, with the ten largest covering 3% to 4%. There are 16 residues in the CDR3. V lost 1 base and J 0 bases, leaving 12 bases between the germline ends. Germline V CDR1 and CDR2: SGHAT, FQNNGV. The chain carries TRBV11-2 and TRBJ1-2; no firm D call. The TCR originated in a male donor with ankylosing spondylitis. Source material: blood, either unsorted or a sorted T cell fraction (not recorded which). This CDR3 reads CASSLANGGPNYGYTF. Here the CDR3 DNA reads TGTGCCAGCAGCTTAGCAAACGGCGGTCCTAACTATGGCTACACCTTC.